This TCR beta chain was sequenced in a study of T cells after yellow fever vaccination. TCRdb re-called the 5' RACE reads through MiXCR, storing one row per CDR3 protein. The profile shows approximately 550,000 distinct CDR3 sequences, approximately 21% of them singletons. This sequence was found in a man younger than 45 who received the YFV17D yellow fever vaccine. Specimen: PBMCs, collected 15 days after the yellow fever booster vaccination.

As DNA, the CDR3 is TGCAGTGCTAGCGGACAGGGGGGCGGGAACACTGAAGCTTTCTTT. Its translation is CSASGQGGGNTEAFF. The chain employs TRBV20-1 and TRBJ1-1, with TRBD1 matching over 10 bases. The junction had 5 bases not matched to a gene; V was cut back by 3 bases and J by 1 base. The CDR3 consists of 15 residues. In germline, CDR1 is DFQATT, CDR2 SNEGSKA (reference sequence).